The TCR beta chain under discussion was sequenced for a study of T cell clonality in common variable immunodeficiency. Findings and caveats of the study: TCRbeta clonality was increased in CVID versus healthy controls. CVID subjects shared fewer TCRbeta clones than healthy controls did.

Heparinized whole blood, 5 to 8 ml, came from each donor. This clone was seen at least ten times. Antigen unknown. Data came from immunoSEQ multiplex PCR; TCRdb stores just in-frame clones and leaves some out. Observed in the sample are approximately 56,000 clones, none of them singletons. This TCR was sampled from a person between 18 and 69 years old in good health. Specimen: peripheral blood mononuclear cells.

The CDR3 region is CASSRASGRGYEQYF. CDR3 DNA, as far as it was read: TGTGCCAGCAGTCGCGCCAGCGGGAGAGGCTACGAG. J is TRBJ2-7 and V is TRBV6-2 or TRBV6-3; the match to TRBD2 covers 8 bases. The read gets to within 3 residues of the CDR3 end, and the germline J gene fills in the rest. CDR3 length: 15 residues. In germline, CDR1 is MNHEY, CDR2 SVGEGT. Trimming at V came to 5 bases and at J to 3 bases, leaving 9 bases not matched to a gene.